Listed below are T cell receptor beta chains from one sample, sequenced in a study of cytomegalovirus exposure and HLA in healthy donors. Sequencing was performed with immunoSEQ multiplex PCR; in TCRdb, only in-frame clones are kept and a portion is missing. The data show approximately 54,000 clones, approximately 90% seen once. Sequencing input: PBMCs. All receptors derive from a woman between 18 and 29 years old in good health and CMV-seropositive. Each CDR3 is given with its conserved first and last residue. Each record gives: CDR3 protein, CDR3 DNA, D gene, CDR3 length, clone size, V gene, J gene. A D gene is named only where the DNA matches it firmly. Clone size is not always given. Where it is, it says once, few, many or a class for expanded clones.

CDR3 protein: CASSLRFEGEVDYEQYF; CDR3 DNA: TGCGCCAGCAGCCTTCGATTCGAGGGAGAGGTTGACTACGAGCAGTACTTC; D gene: .; CDR3 length: 17; clone size: once; V gene: TRBV5-1; J gene: TRBJ2-7
CDR3 protein: CASSATTGSTGELFF; CDR3 DNA: TGTGCCAGCAGCGCAACCACGGGGTCCACGGGGGAGCTGTTTTTT; D gene: .; CDR3 length: 15; clone size: .; V gene: TRBV11-2; J gene: TRBJ2-2
CDR3 protein: CASSLEGGGQIAATQYF; CDR3 DNA: TGTGCCAGCAGCTTAGAAGGGGGCGGTCAGATAGCCGCTACGCAGTATTTT; D gene: TRBD1; CDR3 length: 17; clone size: few; V gene: TRBV11-3; J gene: TRBJ2-3
CDR3 protein: CAISEPDRVGYEQYF; CDR3 DNA: TGTGCCATCAGTGAGCCGGACAGGGTGGGCTACGAGCAGTACTTC; D gene: TRBD1; CDR3 length: 15; clone size: .; V gene: TRBV10-3; J gene: TRBJ2-7
CDR3 protein: CASSSGYTGELFF; CDR3 DNA: TGTGCCAGTAGTTCGGGATACACCGGGGAGCTGTTTTTT; D gene: .; CDR3 length: 13; clone size: .; V gene: TRBV19; J gene: TRBJ2-2
CDR3 protein: CASSLDGQETQYF; CDR3 DNA: TGTGCCAGCAGCTTAGACGGCCAAGAGACCCAGTACTTC; D gene: .; CDR3 length: 13; clone size: once; V gene: TRBV7-9; J gene: TRBJ2-5
CDR3 protein: CASSVAGGGTSNEQFF; CDR3 DNA: TGTGCCAGCAGCGTAGCCGGGGGGGGTACTTCTAATGAGCAGTTCTTC; D gene: TRBD2; CDR3 length: 16; clone size: .; V gene: TRBV9; J gene: TRBJ2-1
CDR3 protein: CASRPGWTGTQPQHF; CDR3 DNA: TGTGCTAGCAGGCCCGGATGGACAGGGACTCAGCCCCAGCATTTT; D gene: TRBD1; CDR3 length: 15; clone size: .; V gene: TRBV7-7; J gene: TRBJ1-5
CDR3 protein: CASRAQGRSYNEQFF; CDR3 DNA: TGTGCCAGCAGGGCACAGGGTAGGTCCTACAATGAGCAGTTCTTC; D gene: .; CDR3 length: 15; clone size: .; V gene: TRBV28; J gene: TRBJ2-1
CDR3 protein: CASGLGGTDNEQFF; CDR3 DNA: TGTGCTAGTGGTTTGGGCGGGACGGACAATGAGCAGTTCTTC; D gene: .; CDR3 length: 14; clone size: .; V gene: TRBV12-5; J gene: TRBJ2-1
CDR3 protein: CATAPATSGSYEQYF; CDR3 DNA: TGTGCCACGGCGCCGGCCACTAGCGGATCCTACGAGCAGTACTTC; D gene: TRBD2; CDR3 length: 15; clone size: .; V gene: TRBV27; J gene: TRBJ2-7
CDR3 protein: CASRTGGSYEQYF; CDR3 DNA: TGTGCCAGCAGGACAGGGGGCTCCTACGAGCAGTACTTC; D gene: TRBD1; CDR3 length: 13; clone size: .; V gene: TRBV25-1; J gene: TRBJ2-7
CDR3 protein: CAIRGYNEQFF; CDR3 DNA: TGTGCCATTCGGGGGTACAATGAGCAGTTCTTC; D gene: .; CDR3 length: 11; clone size: .; V gene: TRBV27; J gene: TRBJ2-1
CDR3 protein: CASSLAADRGNQPQHF; CDR3 DNA: TGTGCCAGCAGCTTGGCCGCGGACAGGGGCAATCAGCCCCAGCATTTT; D gene: TRBD1; CDR3 length: 16; clone size: .; V gene: TRBV5-5; J gene: TRBJ1-5
CDR3 protein: CASSTWGGEGHEQYF; CDR3 DNA: TGTGCCAGCAGCACTTGGGGGGGCGAAGGTCACGAGCAGTACTTC; D gene: .; CDR3 length: 15; clone size: .; V gene: TRBV28; J gene: TRBJ2-7
CDR3 protein: CASSLSGEGYNEQFF; CDR3 DNA: TGTGCCAGCAGTTTATCCGGGGAAGGCTACAATGAGCAGTTCTTC; D gene: .; CDR3 length: 15; clone size: .; V gene: TRBV27; J gene: TRBJ2-1
CDR3 protein: CASSYGPMDRNTEAFF; CDR3 DNA: TGTGCCAGCAGTTACGGGCCAATGGATAGGAACACTGAAGCTTTCTTT; D gene: .; CDR3 length: 16; clone size: .; V gene: TRBV6-6; J gene: TRBJ1-1
CDR3 protein: CASSQDWLAGFNEQFF; CDR3 DNA: TGCGCCAGCAGCCAAGATTGGCTAGCGGGGTTCAATGAGCAGTTCTTC; D gene: TRBD2; CDR3 length: 16; clone size: .; V gene: TRBV4-3; J gene: TRBJ2-1
CDR3 protein: CASSLARGGVSYNEQFF; CDR3 DNA: TGTGCCAGCAGCTTAGCCCGTGGGGGGGTCTCCTACAATGAGCAGTTCTTC; D gene: TRBD2; CDR3 length: 17; clone size: .; V gene: TRBV7-9; J gene: TRBJ2-1
CDR3 protein: CAISEEGVEGYGYTF; CDR3 DNA: TGTGCCATCAGTGAGGAAGGGGTGGAAGGCTATGGCTACACCTTC; D gene: .; CDR3 length: 15; clone size: .; V gene: TRBV10-3; J gene: TRBJ1-2
CDR3 protein: CACSRTGGYEQYF; CDR3 DNA: TGTGCCTGCTCTCGGACAGGGGGCTACGAGCAGTACTTC; D gene: TRBD1; CDR3 length: 13; clone size: .; V gene: TRBV30; J gene: TRBJ2-7
CDR3 protein: CASSPEPSGGFYNEQFF; CDR3 DNA: TGTGCCAGCAGCCCAGAGCCAAGCGGGGGTTTTTACAATGAGCAGTTCTTC; D gene: TRBD2; CDR3 length: 17; clone size: .; V gene: TRBV4-2; J gene: TRBJ2-1
CDR3 protein: CASSYGQGRYEQYF; CDR3 DNA: TGTGCCAGCAGTTACGGCCAGGGTCGCTACGAGCAGTACTTC; D gene: .; CDR3 length: 14; clone size: .; V gene: TRBV6-5; J gene: TRBJ2-7
CDR3 protein: CASSSPTSGSGANVLTF; CDR3 DNA: TGTGCCAGCAGTTCCCCGACTAGCGGGTCTGGGGCCAACGTCCTGACTTTC; D gene: TRBD2; CDR3 length: 17; clone size: once; V gene: TRBV28; J gene: TRBJ2-6
CDR3 protein: CASSPRRDRGGGTNEKLFF; CDR3 DNA: TGTGCCAGCAGCCCCCGCCGCGACAGGGGAGGGGGAACTAATGAAAAACTGTTTTTT; D gene: TRBD1; CDR3 length: 19; clone size: .; V gene: TRBV7-8; J gene: TRBJ1-4
CDR3 protein: CASSADRAAYGYTF; CDR3 DNA: TGTGCCAGCAGCGCCGACAGGGCAGCCTATGGCTACACCTTC; D gene: TRBD1; CDR3 length: 14; clone size: .; V gene: TRBV5-6; J gene: TRBJ1-2
CDR3 protein: CASSHRKQSEFF; CDR3 DNA: TGTGCCAGCAGCCACAGAAAGCAGAGTGAGTTCTTC; D gene: .; CDR3 length: 12; clone size: once; V gene: TRBV5-6; J gene: TRBJ2-1
CDR3 protein: CASSMAGANTEAFF; CDR3 DNA: TGTGCCAGCAGTATGGCAGGGGCGAACACTGAAGCTTTCTTT; D gene: .; CDR3 length: 14; clone size: .; V gene: TRBV6-1; J gene: TRBJ1-1
CDR3 protein: CASSESGGYEQYF; CDR3 DNA: TGTGCCAGCAGTGAATCGGGGGGGTACGAGCAGTACTTC; D gene: TRBD2; CDR3 length: 13; clone size: .; V gene: TRBV2; J gene: TRBJ2-7
CDR3 protein: CATEGGGRGYGYTF; CDR3 DNA: TGTGCCACCGAGGGGGGAGGGCGAGGATATGGCTACACCTTC; D gene: .; CDR3 length: 14; clone size: once; V gene: TRBV28; J gene: TRBJ1-2
CDR3 protein: CASRPRSVSSPLHF; CDR3 DNA: TGTGCCAGCAGGCCTCGTAGCGTTAGTTCACCCCTCCACTTT; D gene: .; CDR3 length: 14; clone size: .; V gene: TRBV6-6; J gene: TRBJ1-6
CDR3 protein: CSVGEQETQYF; CDR3 DNA: TGCAGCGTTGGCGAACAAGAGACCCAGTACTTC; D gene: .; CDR3 length: 11; clone size: .; V gene: TRBV29-1; J gene: TRBJ2-5
CDR3 protein: CASSPTSGVDTQYF; CDR3 DNA: TGTGCCAGCAGCCCAACGTCAGGGGTGGATACGCAGTATTTT; D gene: .; CDR3 length: 14; clone size: .; V gene: TRBV7-6; J gene: TRBJ2-3
CDR3 protein: CASSLSSSYEQYF; CDR3 DNA: TGTGCCAGCAGCCTATCAAGTTCCTACGAGCAGTACTTC; D gene: .; CDR3 length: 13; clone size: few; V gene: TRBV7-9; J gene: TRBJ2-7
CDR3 protein: CASSQDHRNYGYTF; CDR3 DNA: TGCGCCAGCAGCCAAGATCACAGGAACTATGGCTACACCTTC; D gene: .; CDR3 length: 14; clone size: .; V gene: TRBV4-1; J gene: TRBJ1-2
CDR3 protein: CASSRTGVGYTF; CDR3 DNA: TGTGCCAGCAGCCGGACAGGGGTTGGCTACACCTTC; D gene: TRBD1; CDR3 length: 12; clone size: .; V gene: TRBV6-5; J gene: TRBJ1-2
CDR3 protein: CASSEGQAGGYTF; CDR3 DNA: TGTGCCAGCAGTGAAGGCCAGGCGGGCGGCTACACCTTC; D gene: .; CDR3 length: 13; clone size: .; V gene: TRBV2; J gene: TRBJ1-2
CDR3 protein: CASSYSTEANQPQHF; CDR3 DNA: TGTGCCAGCAGTTACTCGACAGAAGCTAATCAGCCCCAGCATTTT; D gene: .; CDR3 length: 15; clone size: .; V gene: TRBV6-6; J gene: TRBJ1-5
CDR3 protein: CASSYPGTGSNQPQHF; CDR3 DNA: TGTGCCAGCAGTTACCCGGGGACAGGTAGCAATCAGCCCCAGCATTTT; D gene: TRBD1; CDR3 length: 16; clone size: .; V gene: TRBV6-6; J gene: TRBJ1-5